This T cell receptor (beta chain) was captured by sequencing in a study of cytomegalovirus exposure and HLA in healthy donors (TCRdb year 2017). As for the study more broadly: An earlier analysis of some 620 of the donors reported approximately 300 Gb of sequence data and around 120 million unique TCR beta sequences obtained from roughly 180 million T cells. An early release covering some 640 HLA-typed donors comprised about 290 gigabases of sequencing data and 65 million to 100 million unique TCR sequences. Of the approximately 370 genotyped donors, 65% to 90% were placed in the genetic ancestry cluster associated with self-reported Caucasian donors. The aim of the study was to test whether cataloging public T cell receptors could identify signatures of past pathogen exposure. The study profiled the T cell repertoires of under 850 subjects by immunosequencing and related them to cytomegalovirus serostatus. In addition to the first cohort of about 650 subjects, a separate validation cohort of approximately 130 different subjects was used. To predict cytomegalovirus infection status, the study brought together high-throughput TCR immunosequencing, statistical association of individual TCRs with disease status, and machine learning. A later analysis re-analyzed previously published TCR beta repertoires from 666 donors and added high-resolution HLA genotyping to study TCR occurrence patterns. Rather than drawing on any new phenotypic data, the later analysis identified candidate immune exposures from TCR beta sequences and the way those sequences occurred across donors. An earlier analysis of several hundred of the donors applied high-throughput TCR beta sequencing to assess whether each TCR beta V gene segment acted as functional or pseudogenic. Donor age, sex, ethnicity and CMV serostatus were compiled alongside the repertoire data. A later genetic analysis took genome-wide SNP genotypes for about three fifths of the 666 donors and used that subset as a discovery cohort. Every discovery cohort repertoire had been produced on one sequencing platform. Both class I and class II loci were covered by HLA typing, at four-digit resolution. The number of donors typed differed by locus, with roughly 629-640 for A, B, C, DRB1 and DQB1, about 500 for DQA1, about 610 for DPA1, and around 450 for DPB1. Five DR-DQ haplotypes were treated as single units for association and clustering because of strong linkage in the cohort. On average, over 200,000 unique TCR beta nucleotide sequences were sequenced per donor among some 430 genotyped donors of the cohort, with approximately 18% of those sequences being non-productive.

Library preparation used the immunoSEQ multiplex PCR assay. The multiplex PCR relied on a mix of 60 forward primers for TCR Vbeta segments and 13 reverse primers for TCR Jbeta segments. The CDR3 region of rearranged TCR beta genes was amplified from genomic DNA by a multiplex PCR assay. Amplified TCR beta libraries were sequenced as 87-base-pair reads on the Illumina HiSeq System. The original pipeline was this. A later analysis counted about 80 million unique TCR beta chains across the approximately 700 repertoires, and 9.5 million to 11 million of these chains were shared by at least two donors. A nearest-neighbor algorithm error-corrected the raw reads and collapsed the reads into unique sequences, merging closely related sequences to remove PCR and sequencing errors. To assign V, D and J gene segments, CDR3 sequences were aligned to IMGT reference sequences. For a sequence to be retained, a match of at least six nucleotides to both a V gene segment and a J gene segment was required. Rearrangements were called productive when the CDR3 lacked stop codons and stayed in frame with V and J; all others were non-productive. Following IMGT convention, CDR3 was defined as the stretch from the second conserved V-encoded cysteine to the conserved J-encoded phenylalanine. Sequences without an unambiguous match to a single V gene segment were excluded from the earlier analysis of approximately 560 of the donors. In an earlier analysis of around 590 of the donors, a V segment was called functional when productive rearrangements were above 56.7%, and segregating when the standard deviation between donors exceeded 5%. A statistical classification framework was built to diagnose cytomegalovirus status from the catalog of TCR beta chain sequences. In a later analysis, V and J genes were assigned by comparing TCR nucleotide sequences against IMGT/GENE-DB human TR gene sequences. The TCRdist pipeline was used in a later analysis to assign CDR3 sequences and most-parsimonious VDJ recombination scenarios. A later analysis defined each TCR beta chain by its CDR3 amino acid sequence plus V-gene family, and excluded reads lacking a unique V-gene family. In a later analysis, a few hundred highly shared, low-generation-probability nucleotide sequences were removed to address suspected cross-contamination and a sequencing artifact. A later analysis calculated a clonal expansion index for each public chain from normalized within-repertoire ranks of inferred template counts. In a later analysis, generation probabilities were computed using a VDJ recombination model fitted to out-of-frame rearrangements, and the results were checked against IGoR. Hypergeometric tests were used in a later analysis to score TCR-TCR, TCR-HLA and TCR-CMV co-occurrence, with a repertoire-size bias correction applied to the TCR pairs. To estimate false discovery rates, a later analysis permuted the HLA or CMV assignments 20 times. In a later analysis, co-occurring TCRs were grouped with DBSCAN, and TCRdist sequence similarity was added when clustering was performed within HLA-allele-positive subsets. Repertoires with fewer than 30,000 or more than 120,000 public chains, plus five repertoires with anomalous nucleotide sharing, were excluded from co-occurrence clustering. The table was pulled from immuneACCESS by TCRdb, which kept in-frame rearrangements only. Such tables lose some clones; where checked, under half of the loss comes from unresolved V genes, and the rest has no known cause. Clone size and V and J calls were adopted from that table, with D and trimming inferred from the DNA. This sample holds approximately 110,000 clones; about three quarters were observed only once. About 6% of the sample lies in the top ten.

About this clone itself: Which antigen it targets is not known. It has no much larger one-base neighbor in the sample; base qualities were not kept.

The cohort comprised under 700 healthy bone marrow donors. At the time of sampling, all cohort members were nominally healthy, though unrecorded immune exposures were likely present. The donor was CMV seronegative and belonged to the group of more than 300 seronegative cohort members. A peripheral blood sample was collected from each donor, and TCR beta sequencing was performed on peripheral blood mononuclear cells. The Qiagen DNeasy Blood Extraction Kit was used to extract genomic DNA from the blood cell samples. Paper-wide results and their limitations: Immune exposure information for the cohort was limited to CMV serostatus. A later genetic analysis reported fewer N-insertions in productive TCRs among donors in an Asian-associated ancestry cluster than the roughly 700-donor mean. In both the original and validation cohorts, the classifier was reported to diagnose cytomegalovirus status with high specificity and sensitivity. Most CMV-associated TCR beta chains appeared to be HLA-restricted in a later analysis, and the HLA associations seemed to be driven largely by CMV exposure. A later analysis found that TCR association rates varied across HLA loci, with DRB1 alleles showing the most associated TCRs and HLA-C alleles the fewest. An association between a missense DCLRE1C variant and V-gene and J-gene trimming of TCR beta chains was found in a later genetic analysis and replicated in an independent cohort. In an earlier analysis of approximately 590 of the donors, most TCR beta V segments appeared in productive rearrangements about 90% or about 30% of the time, broadly matching IMGT annotations. Linkage disequilibrium might explain the correlated functional status among segregating V segments, but an unknown experimental factor could not be ruled out. In this cohort, only TCR beta chains were sequenced, and detectable features were limited by the absence of alpha or paired-chain data. A cluster of highly shared sequence variants was judged likely to be a technical artifact of the sequencing pipeline. Because the 87-base-pair reads could not distinguish some IMGT-functional V segments, including TRBV6-2 and TRBV6-3, those segments were excluded. Because some donors lacked HLA typing at each locus, the association tests relied only on the typed subset. When HLA alleles, especially DR and DQ, strongly co-occurred, TCR associations were difficult to assign to individual alleles. A later analysis reported that several top co-occurrence clusters appeared linked to parvovirus B19, influenza, CMV and Epstein-Barr virus. Most TCR sequences were seen in very few donors, while some public TCRs were found in many individuals. In a later analysis, HLA-associated TCR beta chains showed more clonal expansion and lower generation probabilities than non-associated chains that were equally common. Because counts were too low, 15 to 20 rarely observed V segments, including chromosome 9 orphons, were excluded from the earlier analysis of around 590 of the donors. In vitro tests confirmed that three of the cytomegalovirus-associated TCR beta chains recognize cytomegalovirus antigens. The study gave a list of 150 to 200 TCR beta chains associated with cytomegalovirus. The authors suggested that the approach could potentially be extended to other disease states and immunological phenotypes. A further reported finding was that TCR beta sequences accurately predicted the HLA-A and HLA-B alleles for most subjects in the first cohort. Specific HLA alleles were associated with 16,951 TCR beta sequences at a false discovery rate of 0.05 in a later analysis. Presence/absence analyses assumed roughly uniform sequencing depth across donors, an assumption that may not hold.

Trimming removed 4 bases from V and 0 bases from J, leaving 12 bases between the germline ends. The CDR1 and CDR2 encoded by the germline V gene are MNHEY and SVGAGI. CDR3 length: 15 amino acids, cysteine to phenylalanine. CDR3 DNA is the only sequence kept; it has 45 bases, read in frame from the first base. The rearranged chain carries TRBV6-5 and TRBJ1-1; a tentative D call is TRBD1 (5 bases match). This TCR was recovered from a male donor in good health and CMV-seronegative. Input material: PBMCs. The CDR3 region: CASSSGGFMNTEAFF. The DNA is as follows: TGTGCCAGCAGTTCCGGGGGATTCATGAACACTGAAGCTTTCTTT.